This TCR beta chain is drawn from a study of response to subunit inactivated influenza vaccine. From the RT-PCR reads, TCRdb called clonotypes with MiXCR, one entry per CDR3 protein. Among about 620,000 distinct CDR3 sequences listed, roughly 12% were seen once. This clonotype was detected many times. Antigen unknown. Trimming left V 2 bases short and J 0 bases short, with 5 bases between. This CDR3 comprises 14 residues. The germline gives CDR1 SGHRS, CDR2 YFSETQ. Study-level points and caveats: Few additional T cells are recruited per seasonal influenza vaccination, authors suggested.

The material sequenced was PBMCs from blood, taken on the day of vaccination. The rearrangement links TRBV5-1 to TRBJ2-2; tentatively, D is TRBD2 (5 bases). This clonotype was sampled from a man aged 45-65 years who received an inactivated influenza vaccine. DNA of the CDR3: TGCGCCAGCAGCTTAGCGGCGAACACCGGGGAGCTGTTTTTT. It translates to CASSLAANTGELFF.